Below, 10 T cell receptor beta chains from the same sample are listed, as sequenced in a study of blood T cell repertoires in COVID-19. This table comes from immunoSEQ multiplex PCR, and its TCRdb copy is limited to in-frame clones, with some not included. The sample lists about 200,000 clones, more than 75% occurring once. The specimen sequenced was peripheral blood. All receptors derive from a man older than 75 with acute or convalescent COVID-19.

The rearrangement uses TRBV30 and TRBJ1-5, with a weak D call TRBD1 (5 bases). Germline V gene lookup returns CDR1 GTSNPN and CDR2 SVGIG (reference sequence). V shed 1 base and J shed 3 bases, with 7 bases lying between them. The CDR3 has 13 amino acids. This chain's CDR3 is CAWSGQPNQPQHF. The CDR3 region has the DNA TGTGCCTGGAGTGGACAGCCCAATCAGCCCCAGCATTTT.

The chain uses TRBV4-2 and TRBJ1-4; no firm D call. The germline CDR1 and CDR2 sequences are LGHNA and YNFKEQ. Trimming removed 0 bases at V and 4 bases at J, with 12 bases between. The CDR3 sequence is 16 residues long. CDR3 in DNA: TGTGCCAGCAGCCAAGATCGCATAGGAGTTAATGAAAAACTGTTTTTT. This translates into CASSQDRIGVNEKLFF.

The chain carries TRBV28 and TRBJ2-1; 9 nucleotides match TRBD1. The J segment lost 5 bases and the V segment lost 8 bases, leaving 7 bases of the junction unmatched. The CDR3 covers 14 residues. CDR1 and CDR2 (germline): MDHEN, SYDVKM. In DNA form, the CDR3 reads TGTGCCAGCTTCCGGGACAGGGACCACAATGAGCAGTTCTTC. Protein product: CASFRDRDHNEQFF.

The CDR3 region has the DNA TGCGCCAGCAGCTTGGGAGGCCAGACCTATGGCTACACCTTC. Residues: CASSLGGQTYGYTF. The chain combines TRBV5-1 with TRBJ1-2; D is ambiguous. There are 14 residues in the CDR3. Germline CDR1 is SGHRS and CDR2 is YFSETQ. The V end was cut by 0 bases, the J end by 4 bases, with 10 bases between.

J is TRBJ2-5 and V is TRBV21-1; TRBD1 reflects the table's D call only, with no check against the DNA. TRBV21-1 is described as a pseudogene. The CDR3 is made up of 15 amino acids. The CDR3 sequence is CASSKAEQGQETQYF. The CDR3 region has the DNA TGTGCCAGCAGCAAAGCTGAACAGGGCCAAGAGACCCAGTACTTC.

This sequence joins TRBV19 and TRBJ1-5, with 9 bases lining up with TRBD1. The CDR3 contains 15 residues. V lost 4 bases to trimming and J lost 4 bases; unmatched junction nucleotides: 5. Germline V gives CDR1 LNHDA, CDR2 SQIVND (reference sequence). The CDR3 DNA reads TGTGCCAGTAGTAATACCGGGACAGGGAATCAGCCCCAGCATTTT. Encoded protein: CASSNTGTGNQPQHF.

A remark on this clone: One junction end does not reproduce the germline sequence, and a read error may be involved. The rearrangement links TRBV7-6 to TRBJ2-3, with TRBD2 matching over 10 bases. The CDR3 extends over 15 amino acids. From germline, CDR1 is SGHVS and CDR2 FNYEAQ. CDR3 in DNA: TGTGCCAGCAGTTTAGCGGGAGGTTTTTCAGATACGCAGTATTTT. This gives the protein CASSLAGGFSDTQYF.

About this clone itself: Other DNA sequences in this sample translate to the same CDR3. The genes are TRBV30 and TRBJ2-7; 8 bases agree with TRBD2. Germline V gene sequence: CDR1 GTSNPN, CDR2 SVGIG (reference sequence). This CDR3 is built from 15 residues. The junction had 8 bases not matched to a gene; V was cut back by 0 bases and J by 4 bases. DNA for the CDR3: TGTGCCTGGAGTGTAGGGCTAGCGGGTGCGTACGAGCAGTACGTC. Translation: CAWSVGLAGAYEQYV.

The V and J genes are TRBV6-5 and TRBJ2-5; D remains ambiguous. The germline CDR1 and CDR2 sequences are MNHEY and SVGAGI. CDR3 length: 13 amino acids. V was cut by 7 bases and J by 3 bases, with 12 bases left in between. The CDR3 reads CASIGHYKETQYF. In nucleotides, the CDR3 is TGTGCCAGCATTGGCCACTACAAAGAGACCCAGTACTTC.

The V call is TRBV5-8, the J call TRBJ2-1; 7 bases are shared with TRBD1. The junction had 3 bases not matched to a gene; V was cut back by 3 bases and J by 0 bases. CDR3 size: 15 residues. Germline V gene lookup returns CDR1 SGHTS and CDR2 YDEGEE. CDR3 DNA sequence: TGTGCCAGCAGCTCCGACAGGGCCTCCTACAATGAGCAGTTCTTC. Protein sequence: CASSSDRASYNEQFF.